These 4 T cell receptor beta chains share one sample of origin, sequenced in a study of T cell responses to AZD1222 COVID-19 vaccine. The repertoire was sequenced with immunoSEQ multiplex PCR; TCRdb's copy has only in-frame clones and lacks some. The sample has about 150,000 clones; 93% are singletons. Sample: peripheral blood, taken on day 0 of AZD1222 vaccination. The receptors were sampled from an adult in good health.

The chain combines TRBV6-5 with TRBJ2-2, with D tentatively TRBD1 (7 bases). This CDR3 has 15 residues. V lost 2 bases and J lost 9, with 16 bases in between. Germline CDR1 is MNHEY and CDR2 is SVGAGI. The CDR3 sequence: CASSYQRQGGRELFF. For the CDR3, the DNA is TGTGCCAGCAGTTACCAACGACAGGGAGGCCGGGAGCTGTTTTTT.

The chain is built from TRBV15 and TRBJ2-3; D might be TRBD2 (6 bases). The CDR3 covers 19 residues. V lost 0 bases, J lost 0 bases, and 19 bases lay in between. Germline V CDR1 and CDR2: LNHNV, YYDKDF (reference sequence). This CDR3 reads CATSRDSPRLVLSTDTQYF. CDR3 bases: TGTGCCACCAGCAGAGATTCCCCCCGACTAGTACTGAGCACAGATACGCAGTATTTT. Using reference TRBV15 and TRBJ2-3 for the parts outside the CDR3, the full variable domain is DAMVIQNPRYQVTQFGKPVTLSCSQTLNHNVMYWYQQKSSQAPKLLFHYYDKDFNNEADTPDNFQSRRPNTSFCFLDIRSPGLGDTAMYLCATSRDSPRLVLSTDTQYFGPGTRLTVL.

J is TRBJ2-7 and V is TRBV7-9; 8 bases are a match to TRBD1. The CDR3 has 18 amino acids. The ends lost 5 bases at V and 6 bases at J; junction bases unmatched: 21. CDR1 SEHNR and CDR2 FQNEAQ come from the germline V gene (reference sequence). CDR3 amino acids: CASSHAIAIGTGNLEQYF. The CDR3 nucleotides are TGTGCCAGCAGCCACGCTATCGCTATCGGGACAGGAAACCTCGAGCAGTACTTC.

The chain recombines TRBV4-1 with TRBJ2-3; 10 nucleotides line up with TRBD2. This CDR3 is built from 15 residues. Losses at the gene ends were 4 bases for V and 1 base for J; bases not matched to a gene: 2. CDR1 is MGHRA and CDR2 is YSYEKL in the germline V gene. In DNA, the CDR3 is TGCGCCAGCAGCCCAGGACTAGCGGGCACAGATACGCAGTATTTT. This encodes CASSPGLAGTDTQYF.